Listed below are T cell receptor beta chains from one sample, sequenced in a study of blood T cell repertoires in COVID-19. Measured with immunoSEQ multiplex PCR; TCRdb has only the in-frame clones, and not every one. Of around 300,000 clones listed, around 89% were seen once; the top ten hold less than 3%. Sample: PBMCs or T cells enriched from blood (not recorded which). Receptors originate from a woman aged 45-60 years who had recovered from COVID-19. CDR3s include the opening cysteine and the closing phenylalanine or tryptophan. Each record gives: clone size, J gene, D gene, V gene, CDR3 protein, CDR3 DNA. The D gene is left open where the match is weak. Clone size, where shown, is once, few, many, or a class for clones that have expanded.

clone size: NA; J gene: TRBJ2-2; D gene: NA; V gene: TRBV2; CDR3 protein: CASRAGPNTGELFF; CDR3 DNA: TGTGCCAGCAGGGCAGGGCCGAACACCGGGGAGCTGTTTTTT
clone size: NA; J gene: TRBJ1-2; D gene: NA; V gene: TRBV25-1; CDR3 protein: CASSRGAPDYGYTF; CDR3 DNA: TGTGCCAGCAGCCGGGGAGCGCCGGACTATGGCTACACCTTC
clone size: NA; J gene: TRBJ2-1; D gene: TRBD2; V gene: TRBV9; CDR3 protein: CASSVGTSGAGEQFF; CDR3 DNA: TGTGCCAGCAGCGTAGGAACTAGCGGAGCGGGGGAGCAGTTCTTC
clone size: NA; J gene: TRBJ1-2; D gene: NA; V gene: TRBV4-3; CDR3 protein: CASSQDGSYGYTF; CDR3 DNA: TGCGCCAGCAGCCAAGATGGGAGCTATGGCTACACCTTC
clone size: NA; J gene: TRBJ1-6; D gene: NA; V gene: TRBV27; CDR3 protein: CASSVRSDNSPLHF; CDR3 DNA: TGTGCCAGCAGTGTCAGGTCCGATAATTCACCCCTCCACTTT
clone size: NA; J gene: TRBJ1-4; D gene: TRBD1; V gene: TRBV6-6; CDR3 protein: CASRRQGVGEKLFF; CDR3 DNA: TGTGCCAGCAGGAGACAGGGAGTAGGTGAAAAACTGTTTTTT
clone size: NA; J gene: TRBJ2-2; D gene: TRBD1; V gene: TRBV7-7; CDR3 protein: CASSPAGQGAFGELFF; CDR3 DNA: TGTGCTAGCAGTCCGGCGGGACAGGGGGCGTTCGGGGAGCTGTTTTTT
clone size: NA; J gene: TRBJ1-4; D gene: TRBD1; V gene: TRBV15; CDR3 protein: CATSRVKGTDNEKLFF; CDR3 DNA: TGTGCCACCAGCAGAGTAAAAGGGACAGATAATGAAAAACTGTTTTTT
clone size: NA; J gene: TRBJ1-5; D gene: NA; V gene: TRBV28; CDR3 protein: CASSLNQPQHF; CDR3 DNA: TGTGCCAGCAGCCTCAATCAGCCCCAGCATTTT
clone size: NA; J gene: TRBJ2-7; D gene: NA; V gene: TRBV4-2; CDR3 protein: CASSHRGTWGYEQYF; CDR3 DNA: TGTGCCAGCAGCCATCGTGGGACATGGGGCTACGAGCAGTACTTC
clone size: NA; J gene: TRBJ1-4; D gene: NA; V gene: TRBV28; CDR3 protein: CASSLRTVAHEKLFF; CDR3 DNA: TGTGCCAGCAGTCTCCGGACAGTGGCCCATGAAAAACTGTTTTTT
clone size: few; J gene: TRBJ1-2; D gene: NA; V gene: TRBV7-2; CDR3 protein: CASSLERAKRYGYTF; CDR3 DNA: TGTGCCAGCAGCTTAGAACGGGCCAAGCGGTATGGCTACACCTTC
clone size: NA; J gene: TRBJ1-2; D gene: TRBD1; V gene: TRBV4-3; CDR3 protein: CASSQGSGGYYGYTF; CDR3 DNA: TGCGCCAGCAGCCAAGGCTCAGGGGGATACTATGGCTACACCTTC
clone size: NA; J gene: TRBJ2-7; D gene: NA; V gene: TRBV28; CDR3 protein: CASSLGVRATYEQYF; CDR3 DNA: TGTGCCAGCAGTTTAGGGGTCAGGGCAACCTACGAGCAGTACTTC
clone size: once; J gene: TRBJ2-1; D gene: NA; V gene: TRBV3-1/TRBV3-2; CDR3 protein: CASSQVKGHEQFF; CDR3 DNA: TGTGCCAGCAGCCAAGTAAAGGGGCATGAGCAGTTCTTC
clone size: NA; J gene: TRBJ2-1; D gene: TRBD1; V gene: TRBV28; CDR3 protein: CASSFVSTGRGDREFF; CDR3 DNA: TGTGCCAGCAGTTTTGTCAGTACAGGCCGGGGCGACAGGGAGTTCTTC
clone size: once; J gene: TRBJ2-3; D gene: TRBD1; V gene: TRBV5-1; CDR3 protein: CASSLQDRGTLSTDTQYF; CDR3 DNA: TGCGCCAGCAGCTTGCAGGACAGGGGGACGTTGAGCACAGATACGCAGTATTTT
clone size: NA; J gene: TRBJ1-1; D gene: NA; V gene: TRBV5-1; CDR3 protein: CASSLGTEAFF; CDR3 DNA: TGCGCCAGCAGCCTCGGGACAGAAGCTTTCTTT
clone size: NA; J gene: TRBJ1-5; D gene: NA; V gene: TRBV5-5; CDR3 protein: CASSSGSNRNQPQHF; CDR3 DNA: TGTGCCAGCAGCTCAGGCTCTAATCGCAATCAGCCCCAGCATTTT
clone size: few; J gene: TRBJ2-1; D gene: TRBD1; V gene: TRBV24-1; CDR3 protein: CATSDRTGTGNYNEQFF; CDR3 DNA: TGTGCCACCAGTGATCGTACCGGGACAGGGAACTACAATGAGCAGTTCTTC
clone size: NA; J gene: TRBJ2-5; D gene: TRBD2; V gene: TRBV25-1; CDR3 protein: CASSELLLAGGQETQYF; CDR3 DNA: TGTGCCAGCAGTGAACTCTTGTTAGCGGGAGGCCAAGAGACCCAGTACTTC
clone size: NA; J gene: TRBJ1-1; D gene: NA; V gene: TRBV20-1; CDR3 protein: CSASQAPWGGFNTEAFF; CDR3 DNA: TGCAGTGCTAGTCAAGCCCCATGGGGGGGGTTCAATACTGAAGCTTTCTTT
clone size: NA; J gene: TRBJ2-7; D gene: TRBD2; V gene: TRBV14; CDR3 protein: CASSPRGGSYEQYF; CDR3 DNA: TGTGCCAGCAGCCCGCGGGGGGGATCCTACGAGCAGTACTTC
clone size: NA; J gene: TRBJ2-2; D gene: NA; V gene: TRBV28; CDR3 protein: CASSILGELFF; CDR3 DNA: TGTGCCAGCAGTATCCTCGGGGAGCTGTTTTTT
clone size: NA; J gene: TRBJ1-2; D gene: TRBD1; V gene: TRBV6-2/TRBV6-3; CDR3 protein: CASSQGTGGTYGYTF; CDR3 DNA: TGTGCCAGCAGTCAAGGGACAGGGGGCACGTATGGCTACACCTTC
clone size: NA; J gene: TRBJ1-6; D gene: TRBD1; V gene: TRBV4-1; CDR3 protein: CASSPDRGAEDNSPLHF; CDR3 DNA: TGCGCCAGCAGCCCAGACAGGGGCGCTGAGGATAATTCACCCCTCCACTTT
clone size: NA; J gene: TRBJ2-5; D gene: TRBD1; V gene: TRBV2; CDR3 protein: CASSEEEGAQETQYF; CDR3 DNA: TGTGCCAGCAGCGAGGAAGAGGGGGCCCAAGAGACCCAGTACTTC
clone size: NA; J gene: TRBJ2-2; D gene: TRBD2; V gene: TRBV3-1/TRBV3-2; CDR3 protein: CASNGAGDVGELFF; CDR3 DNA: TGTGCCAGCAATGGAGCGGGAGATGTCGGGGAGCTGTTTTTT
clone size: NA; J gene: TRBJ2-2; D gene: TRBD2; V gene: TRBV20-1; CDR3 protein: CSASWSGGTGELFF; CDR3 DNA: TGCAGTGCTAGTTGGTCGGGAGGAACCGGGGAGCTGTTTTTT
clone size: NA; J gene: TRBJ1-2; D gene: TRBD1; V gene: TRBV6-5; CDR3 protein: CASSQRDRGLNGYTF; CDR3 DNA: TGTGCCAGCAGTCAGCGAGACAGGGGCTTGAATGGCTACACCTTC
clone size: NA; J gene: TRBJ1-5; D gene: TRBD1; V gene: TRBV28; CDR3 protein: CASSLAGQGARGQPQHF; CDR3 DNA: TGTGCCAGCAGTTTGGCAGGACAGGGGGCGCGGGGTCAGCCCCAGCATTTT
clone size: NA; J gene: TRBJ2-3; D gene: NA; V gene: TRBV5-1; CDR3 protein: CASSLLQGQGPDTQYF; CDR3 DNA: TGCGCCAGCAGCCTATTACAGGGCCAGGGACCAGATACGCAGTATTTT
clone size: NA; J gene: TRBJ2-1; D gene: NA; V gene: TRBV6-5; CDR3 protein: CASSYSHTYNEQFF; CDR3 DNA: TGTGCCAGCAGTTACAGCCATACTTACAATGAGCAGTTCTTC
clone size: NA; J gene: TRBJ1-6; D gene: NA; V gene: TRBV5-6; CDR3 protein: CASSRGTGGLVSYNSPLHF; CDR3 DNA: TGTGCCAGCAGCAGGGGGACGGGCGGATTGGTCTCCTATAATTCACCCCTCCACTTT
clone size: NA; J gene: TRBJ1-6; D gene: NA; V gene: TRBV24-1; CDR3 protein: CATSSGPVGKSPLHF; CDR3 DNA: TGTGCCACCAGTTCTGGGCCCGTTGGAAAATCACCCCTCCACTTT
clone size: NA; J gene: TRBJ2-1; D gene: TRBD2; V gene: TRBV28; CDR3 protein: CASRTNRASSGSSSYNEQFF; CDR3 DNA: TGTGCCAGCAGGACCAACAGGGCGTCTAGCGGGTCAAGCTCCTACAATGAGCAGTTCTTC